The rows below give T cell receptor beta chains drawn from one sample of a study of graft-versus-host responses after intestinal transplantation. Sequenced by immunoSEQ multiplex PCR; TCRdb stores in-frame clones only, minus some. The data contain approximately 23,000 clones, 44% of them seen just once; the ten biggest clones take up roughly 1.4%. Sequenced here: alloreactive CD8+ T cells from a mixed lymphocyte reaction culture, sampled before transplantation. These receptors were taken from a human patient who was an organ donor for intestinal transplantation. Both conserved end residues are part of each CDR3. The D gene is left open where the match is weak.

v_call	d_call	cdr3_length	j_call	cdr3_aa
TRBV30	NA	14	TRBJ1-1	CAWSVGHLNTEAFF
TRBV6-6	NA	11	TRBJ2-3	CASSFINTQYF
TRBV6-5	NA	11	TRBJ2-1	CATRWGVEQFF
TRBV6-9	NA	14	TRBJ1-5	CASSESLVYQPQHF
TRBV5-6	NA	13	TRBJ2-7	CASSLSLGYEQYF
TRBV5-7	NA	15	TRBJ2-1	CASSLFPGPYNEQFF
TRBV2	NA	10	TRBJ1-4	CASREEKLFF
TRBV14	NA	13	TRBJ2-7	CASSQAGASGQYF
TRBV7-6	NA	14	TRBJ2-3	CASSPLYSIDTQYF
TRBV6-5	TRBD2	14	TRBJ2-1	CASTQSGVYNEQFF
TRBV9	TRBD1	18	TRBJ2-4	CASSVIYRDRGTKNIQYF
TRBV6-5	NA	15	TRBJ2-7	CASSGFGTLSYEQYF
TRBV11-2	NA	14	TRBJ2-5	CASSLGDPQETQYF
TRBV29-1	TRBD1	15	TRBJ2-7	CSVEDSTGFAYEQYF
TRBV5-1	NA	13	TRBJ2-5	CASSLRGMETQYF
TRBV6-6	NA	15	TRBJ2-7	CASSSSGTEYAEQYF
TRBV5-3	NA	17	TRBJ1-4	CARSLRAPALTNEKLFF
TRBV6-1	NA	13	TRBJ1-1	CASSEFWNTEAFF
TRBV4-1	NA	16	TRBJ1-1	CASSHVGVLMNTEAFF
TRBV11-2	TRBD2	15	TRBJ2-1	CASSPPRGGNNEQFF
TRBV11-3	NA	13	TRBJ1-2	CASSPEGDRGYTF
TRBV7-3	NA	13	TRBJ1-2	CASSPGQPYGYTF
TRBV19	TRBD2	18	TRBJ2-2	CASSIPVAGGWIGGELLF
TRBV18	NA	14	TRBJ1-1	CASSPHSGNTEAFF
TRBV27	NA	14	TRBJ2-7	CASITGTLIYEQYF
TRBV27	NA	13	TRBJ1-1	CASSLGIRNEAFF
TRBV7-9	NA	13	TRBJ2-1	CASSSTGLNEQFF
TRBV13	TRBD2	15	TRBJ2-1	CASSRAGTSSNEQFF
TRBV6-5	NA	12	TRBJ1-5	CASSSQGQPQHF
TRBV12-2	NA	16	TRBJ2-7	CASRFPPGPTTYEQYF
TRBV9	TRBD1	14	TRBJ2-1	CASSGTRGHNEQFF
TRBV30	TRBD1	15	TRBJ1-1	CAWSWGQGVFTEAFF